The sequence of this TCR beta chain was determined in a study of cytomegalovirus exposure and HLA in healthy donors. Points from the study as a whole: A few CMV-associated chains were confirmed in vitro to be specific for CMV antigens. The classifier reportedly diagnosed cytomegalovirus status with high sensitivity and specificity.

Clones were sequenced by immunoSEQ multiplex PCR, and TCRdb holds only the in-frame ones, with some missing. The table has approximately 220,000 clones, around 80% seen once; the top ten hold around 15%. A remark on this clone: Its target is not known.

This CDR3 has 13 amino acids. Looked up from germline, CDR1 is SEHNR and CDR2 is FQNEAQ (reference sequence). Between the trimmed V and J ends, which lost 4 bases and 1 base, there was a span of 8 bases. The material sequenced was PBMCs. This receptor was taken from a woman in her twenties or thirties in good health and CMV-seropositive. The rearrangement links TRBV7-9 to TRBJ2-7; D is undetermined. In DNA, the CDR3 is TGTGCCAGCAGCTCAGACGGATCCTACGAGCAGTACTTC. Amino acids: CASSSDGSYEQYF.